The 28 T cell receptor beta chains in this list originate from one sample, sequenced in a study of T cells in Graves' hyperthyroidism and ophthalmopathy. RNA transcripts were the template for amplifying TCR beta CDR3 regions. Primed by the HTBI set, a first-round RT-PCR was run on the TCR CDR3. Using its own MiXCR run on the multiplex PCR reads, TCRdb lists one record per CDR3 protein. The repertoire holds some 770,000 distinct CDR3 sequences, with around 17% as singletons. Sequenced material: blood. These receptors all stem from a man aged 18 to 29 with Graves' hyperthyroidism.

This clonotype was observed at least ten times. The chain links TRBV7-2 to TRBJ1-2, with D maybe TRBD1 (6 bases). The CDR3 contains 13 residues. Germline loops: CDR1 SGHTA, CDR2 FQGNSA. V lost 7 bases and J 8 bases, leaving 17 bases between the germline ends. The CDR3 sequence is CASNPTAGGGYTF. The CDR3 nucleotides read TGTGCCAGCAACCCTACAGCGGGGGGCGGCTACACCTTC.

This clonotype came up a few times. The rearrangement joins TRBV28 to TRBJ2-5, with a weak D call TRBD1 (5 bases). The CDR3 is 16 amino acids. V lost 3 bases to trimming and J lost 1 base, with 15 bases between them. Germline CDR1 and CDR2: MDHEN and SYDVKM. This CDR3 reads CASSLGQLMVQETQYF. CDR3 DNA: TGTGCCAGCAGTTTGGGGCAGCTTATGGTCCAAGAGACCCAGTACTTC.

The chain joins TRBV20-1 to TRBJ1-4; D not resolved. V gave up 0 bases and J gave up 0 bases, with 8 bases separating them. Germline assignment: CDR1 DFQATT and CDR2 SNEGSKA (reference sequence). The CDR3 length is 15 residues. The CDR3 DNA is TGCAGTGCTAGAGATCCAACCGCAACTAATGAAAAACTGTTTTTT. This translates into CSARDPTATNEKLFF.

This clonotype was seen many times. This chain links TRBV11-1 with TRBJ2-3, with 8 nucleotides matching TRBD2. The CDR3 is 16 amino acids. Germline CDR1 reads SGHAT; CDR2 reads FQDESV (reference sequence). The V segment lost 5 bases and the J segment 1 base; nucleotides outside the gene matches: 8. CDR3 amino acids: CASSLAYGRGTDTQYF. The CDR3 region has the DNA TGTGCCAGCAGCCTGGCCTACGGGAGGGGCACAGATACGCAGTATTTT.

This clonotype was seen ten or more times. The chain has TRBV12-3 or TRBV12-4 and TRBJ2-7; no definite D call. V shed 2 bases and J shed 2 bases, with 7 bases lying between them. The CDR3 length is 13 residues. This CDR3 reads CASSLISTYEQYF. Here the CDR3 DNA reads TGTGCCAGCAGTTTAATCAGCACCTACGAGCAGTACTTC.

The chain recombines TRBV9 with TRBJ2-6; 7 positions agree with TRBD1. Germline CDR1 SGDLS, CDR2 YYNGEE. The junction had 9 bases not matched to a gene; V was cut back by 0 bases and J by 0 bases. The CDR3 length is 19 residues. The CDR3 here is CASSVDRQGSFSGANVLTF. The CDR3 DNA reads as TGTGCCAGCAGCGTAGATAGACAGGGATCCTTCTCTGGGGCCAACGTCCTGACTTTC. Variable domain in full (rest from reference TRBV9 and TRBJ2-6): DSGVTQTPKHLITATGQRVTLRCSPRSGDLSVYWYQQSLDQGLQFLIQYYNGEERAKGNILERFSAQQFPDLHSELNLSSLELGDSALYFCASSVDRQGSFSGANVLTFGAGSRLTVL.

This clonotype was picked up a small number of times. The CDR3 DNA sequence: TGTGCCAGCACCTACCTAGCCCAAGAGACCCAGTACTTC. Translation: CASTYLAQETQYF. The chain carries TRBV7-2 and TRBJ2-5; weak D call: TRBD2 (5 bases). The CDR3 has 13 residues. The germline gives CDR1 SGHTA, CDR2 FQGNSA. Trimming cost V 7 bases and J 1 base, with 10 bases left between them. Combining the CDR3 with reference TRBV7-2 and TRBJ2-5 gives the whole variable domain GAGVSQSPSNKVTEKGKDVELRCDPISGHTALYWYRQSLGQGLEFLIYFQGNSAPDKSGLPSDRFSAERTGGSVSTLTIQRTQQEDSAVYLCASTYLAQETQYFGPGTRLLVL.

This clonotype was seen at least ten times. V gene TRBV11-1 combines with J gene TRBJ2-2; 12 bases match TRBD1. The V and J ends lost 4 bases and 5 bases, in that order; junction bases with no gene match: 2. Germline V gene data show CDR1 as SGHAT and CDR2 as FQDESV (reference sequence). The length of the CDR3 is 15 residues. In DNA, the CDR3 is TGTGCCAGCAGCTGGGACAGGGGGCGAACCGGGGAGCTGTTTTTT. Its translation: CASSWDRGRTGELFF.

Many counts were recorded for this clonotype. The rearrangement links TRBV28 to TRBJ2-7; 9 nucleotides align to TRBD2. Germline CDR1 is MDHEN and CDR2 is SYDVKM. The CDR3 contains 15 residues. Losses at the gene ends were 2 bases for V and 0 bases for J; bases not matched to a gene: 2. The CDR3 DNA follows: TGTGCCAGCAGTTTACCTAGCGGGAACTCCTACGAGCAGTACTTC. Amino acids: CASSLPSGNSYEQYF.

Only a few counts were recorded for this clonotype. The chain carries TRBV12-3 or TRBV12-4 and TRBJ1-1; 7 positions match TRBD1. This CDR3 is built from 11 residues. Trimming removed 4 bases from V and 8 bases from J; junction bases left unmatched: 1. In DNA form, the CDR3 reads TGTGCCAGCAGTTCGGGACAGGAAGCTTTCTTT. Protein sequence: CASSSGQEAFF.

This clonotype was detected ten times or more. V usage is TRBV20-1 and J usage is TRBJ2-7; possibly TRBD1 for D (6 bases). Germline lookup yields CDR1 DFQATT and CDR2 SNEGSKA (reference sequence). The CDR3 has 15 amino acids. The V gene lost 0 bases and the J gene lost 5 bases, with 17 bases spanning the gap. CDR3 amino acids: CSARDAGGLNNEQYF. The CDR3 bases are TGCAGTGCTAGAGATGCTGGGGGCTTAAACAACGAGCAGTACTTC.

This clonotype has a count of ten or more. The V and J genes are TRBV30 and TRBJ2-7; 7 nucleotides line up with TRBD1. Germline loops: CDR1 GTSNPN, CDR2 SVGIG (reference sequence). The CDR3 covers 15 residues. V gave up 1 base and J gave up 3 bases; unmatched junction bases: 9. The CDR3 sequence: CAWSALTGAGYEQYF. The CDR3 coding sequence is TGTGCCTGGAGTGCCTTAACAGGGGCAGGCTACGAGCAGTACTTC.

This clonotype was counted many times. V usage is TRBV6-5 and J usage is TRBJ2-1; perhaps TRBD1 as D (6 bases). V was clipped by 4 bases and J by 5 bases, with 18 bases between them. Germline-derived CDR1 and CDR2 are MNHEY and SVGAGI. The CDR3 consists of 16 residues. In DNA, the CDR3 is TGTGCCAGCAGTTTCTCACCCTGGGACATCCACAATGAGCAGTTCTTC. It translates to CASSFSPWDIHNEQFF.

Ten or more counts support this clonotype. The V gene is TRBV20-1, the J gene TRBJ2-3; 13 nucleotides align to TRBD2. Germline lookup yields CDR1 DFQATT and CDR2 SNEGSKA (reference sequence). The junction had 8 bases not matched to a gene; V was cut back by 4 bases and J by 4 bases. The CDR3 consists of 16 residues. CDR3 in DNA: TGCAGTGCTAAAGATCTAGGACTAGCGGGAGCAGATACGCAGTATTTT. Encoded protein: CSAKDLGLAGADTQYF.

This clonotype was detected ten times or more. This chain joins TRBV28 and TRBJ2-5; D is unresolved. V gave up 5 bases and J gave up 1 base, with 2 bases separating them. This CDR3 region has 11 residues. In germline, CDR1 is MDHEN, CDR2 SYDVKM. CDR3 protein: CASSTQETQYF. CDR3 nucleotide sequence: TGTGCCAGCAGTACCCAAGAGACCCAGTACTTC.

The gene calls are TRBV19 and TRBJ2-7; no clear D gene. The CDR3 is made up of 15 amino acids. In germline, CDR1 is LNHDA, CDR2 SQIVND (reference sequence). Trimming shortened V by 5 bases and J by 3 bases, and 17 bases separated the two germline ends. As DNA, the CDR3 is TGTGCCAGTAGTCCCACGTACAACTCCTTCTACGAGCAGTACTTC. Translation: CASSPTYNSFYEQYF.

This clonotype was recorded many times. The chain is built from TRBV12-3 or TRBV12-4 and TRBJ2-3; unclear D gene. V was trimmed by 8 bases and J by 0 bases, leaving 3 bases between them. This CDR3 region has 11 residues. CDR3 in DNA: TGTGCCAGCTGCAGCACAGATACGCAGTATTTT. Its protein product is CASCSTDTQYF.

V is TRBV28 and J is TRBJ1-3; D gene uncertain. The CDR3 consists of 16 residues. V was clipped by 6 bases and J by 8 bases, with 23 bases between them. The germline CDR1 and CDR2 sequences are MDHEN and SYDVKM. The CDR3: CASSQTQMASSDTIYF. The CDR3 nucleotides are TGTGCCAGCAGCCAAACCCAGATGGCATCCAGTGACACCATATATTTT. The full variable domain, with the rest looked up from reference TRBV28 and TRBJ1-3, is DVKVTQSSRYLVKRTGEKVFLECVQDMDHENMFWYRQDPGLGLRLIYFSYDVKMKEKGDIPEGYSVSREKKERFSLILESASTNQTSMYLCASSQTQMASSDTIYFGEGSWLTVV.

This clonotype showed up many times. The chain links TRBV7-2 to TRBJ2-5, with 7 bases identical to TRBD1. V gave up 5 bases and J gave up 4 bases; unmatched junction bases: 4. This CDR3 has 13 residues. Germline CDR1 SGHTA, CDR2 FQGNSA. CDR3 DNA: TGTGCCAGCAGCCGCCGGGACAGAGAGACCCAGTACTTC. It translates to CASSRRDRETQYF. The full variable domain, with the rest looked up from reference TRBV7-2 and TRBJ2-5, is GAGVSQSPSNKVTEKGKDVELRCDPISGHTALYWYRQSLGQGLEFLIYFQGNSAPDKSGLPSDRFSAERTGGSVSTLTIQRTQQEDSAVYLCASSRRDRETQYFGPGTRLLVL.

The chain joins TRBV5-5 to TRBJ1-5, with 8 bases identical to TRBD1. V dropped 1 base and J dropped 5; count of bases not matched to a gene: 11. Germline V gene data show CDR1 as SGHKS and CDR2 as YYEKEE (reference sequence). CDR3 length equals 17 residues. Here the CDR3 DNA reads TGTGCCAGCAGCTTGTGGTTACGGCAGGGGGCCGATCAGCCCCAGCATTTT. This gives the protein CASSLWLRQGADQPQHF. The variable domain in full, with the rest retrieved from reference TRBV5-5 and TRBJ1-5, is DAGVTQSPTHLIKTRGQQVTLRCSPISGHKSVSWYQQVLGQGPQFIFQYYEKEERGRGNFPDRFSARQFPNYSSELNVNALLLGDSALYLCASSLWLRQGADQPQHFGDGTRLSIL.

A few counts support this clonotype. This chain links TRBV29-1 with TRBJ1-1, with D hard to call. V was shortened by 3 bases and J by 1 base, with 9 bases between the two germline ends. The CDR3 is made up of 13 amino acids. Germline V gene lookup returns CDR1 SQVTM and CDR2 ANQGSEA. The CDR3 DNA reads TGCAGCGTTGATGACTTTCAGAACACTGAAGCTTTCTTT. Translating gives CSVDDFQNTEAFF.

This clonotype was observed at least ten times. Mismatch with germline at one junction end may stem from a read error. This rearrangement joins TRBV20-1 to TRBJ1-1, with D unresolved. Germline CDR1 DFQATT, CDR2 SNEGSKA (reference sequence). This CDR3 contains 14 residues. The CDR3 spells CSARENRVNTEAFF. CDR3 bases: TGCAGTGCAAGAGAGAACCGAGTGAACACTGAAGCTTTCTTT.

In its sample, this clonotype was seen many times. The V gene is TRBV18, the J gene TRBJ2-2, with TRBD1 identical over 7 bases. The CDR3 is 14 amino acids. Unmatched junction bases numbered 4, after V lost 8 bases and J lost 1 base. CDR1 is KGHSH and CDR2 is LQKENI in the germline V gene. CDR3 amino acids: CASSRQGNTGELFF. The CDR3 DNA sequence: TGTGCCAGCAGCAGACAGGGGAACACCGGGGAGCTGTTTTTT.

J is TRBJ2-5 and V is TRBV7-9; 7 positions agree with TRBD2. Germline CDR1 is SEHNR and CDR2 is FQNEAQ (reference sequence). Losses at the gene ends were 2 bases for V and 1 base for J; bases not matched to a gene: 7. The CDR3 contains 16 residues. CDR3 nucleotide sequence: TGTGCCAGCAGCTTATGGGGAGGGACCCCCCAAGAGACCCAGTACTTC. Protein product: CASSLWGGTPQETQYF.

This clonotype appeared a few times. V and J are TRBV14 and TRBJ2-7, with a weak D call TRBD1 (6 bases). Germline V CDR1 and CDR2: SGHDN, FVKESK. Trimming removed 6 bases at V and 0 bases at J, with 12 bases between. This CDR3 comprises 14 residues. The CDR3 coding sequence is TGTGCCAGCAGAAGGGGCAGGGGCTCCTACGAGCAGTACTTC. This sequence encodes CASRRGRGSYEQYF.

This clonotype was recorded at least ten times. The chain carries TRBV12-3 or TRBV12-4 and TRBJ2-4; D is undetermined. The V end was cut by 5 bases, the J end by 0 bases, with 5 bases between. The CDR3 consists of 13 residues. The CDR3: CASSEAAKNIQYF. The CDR3 nucleotides are TGTGCCAGCAGTGAGGCAGCCAAAAACATTCAGTACTTC.

This clonotype was found many times. This chain connects TRBV30 to TRBJ1-2; D remains unclear. CDR3 length: 12 amino acids. Trimming removed 2 bases from V and 1 base from J, with 5 bases in between. Germline CDR1 is GTSNPN and CDR2 is SVGIG (reference sequence). In DNA, the CDR3 is TGTGCCTGGAGTCCCCTTAACTATGGCTACACCTTC. This encodes CAWSPLNYGYTF.

The CDR3 nucleotides read TGTGCCAGCAGCCCTACGGGGGGGGTAACGAACACTGAAGCTTTCTTT. As protein: CASSPTGGVTNTEAFF. This chain uses TRBV7-9 with TRBJ1-1; TRBD1 is a possible D gene (5 bases). The V gene lost 5 bases and the J gene lost 1 base, with 17 bases spanning the gap. CDR3 length: 16 residues. Germline V gives CDR1 SEHNR, CDR2 FQNEAQ (reference sequence). The complete variable domain, with remaining parts taken from reference TRBV7-9 and TRBJ1-1, reads DTGVSQNPRHKITKRGQNVTFRCDPISEHNRLYWYRQTLGQGPEFLTYFQNEAQLEKSRLLSDRFSAERPKGSFSTLEIQRTEQGDSAMYLCASSPTGGVTNTEAFFGQGTRLTVV.